The 8 T cell receptor beta chains below all came from one sample that was sequenced in a study of cytomegalovirus exposure and HLA in healthy donors. In the PCR, 60 Vbeta and 13 Jbeta primers were used. TCRdb keeps only in-frame clones here, not all; method: immunoSEQ multiplex PCR. The sample has roughly 180,000 clones; around 75% are singletons. Sequencing input: PBMCs. These receptors were obtained from a female donor in good health and CMV-seronegative.

The chain employs TRBV15 and TRBJ1-1, with a weak D call TRBD1 (5 bases). The CDR3 runs 14 residues. The V gene's germline CDR1 is LNHNV and CDR2 YYDKDF (reference sequence). V dropped 1 base and J dropped 5 bases, with 11 bases sitting between them. CDR3 nucleotide sequence: TGTGCCACCAGCAGAGTCCAGGGAGGGACTGAAGCTTTCTTT. Its protein product is CATSRVQGGTEAFF.

The chain uses TRBV5-6 and TRBJ1-2, with 12 positions matching TRBD1. CDR1 is SGHDT, CDR2 YYEEEE, per germline. The CDR3 has 19 amino acids. The ends lost 0 bases at V and 3 bases at J; junction bases unmatched: 12. CDR3 DNA sequence: TGTGCCAGCAGCTTGGGGACCGGGACAGGGGGCGCAGGGGACTATGGCTACACCTTC. Translated, it gives CASSLGTGTGGAGDYGYTF. The full variable domain, completed using reference TRBV5-6 and TRBJ1-2, is DAGVTQSPTHLIKTRGQQVTLRCSPKSGHDTVSWYQQALGQGPQFIFQYYEEEERQRGNFPDRFSGHQFPNYSSELNVNALLLGDSALYLCASSLGTGTGGAGDYGYTFGSGTRLTVV.

This sequence joins TRBV27 and TRBJ2-2, with 10 bases aligning to TRBD2. The germline V gene has CDR1 MNHEY and CDR2 SMNVEV (reference sequence). The ends lost 5 bases at V and 3 bases at J; junction bases unmatched: 6. The length of the CDR3 is 16 residues. Here the CDR3 reads CASSPHLAGDTGELFF. The DNA for the CDR3 is TGTGCCAGCAGTCCCCACCTAGCGGGAGACACCGGGGAGCTGTTTTTT.

This clone was observed a few times. The chain combines TRBV7-9 with TRBJ2-7, with a possible D match to TRBD2 (5 bases). The germline gives CDR1 SEHNR, CDR2 FQNEAQ (reference sequence). This CDR3 is built from 13 residues. V lost 5 bases, J lost 3 bases, and 11 bases lay in between. The CDR3 nucleotides are TGTGCCAGCAGCGGAAGGAGGTACTACGAGCAGTACTTC. Translated: CASSGRRYYEQYF.

As concerns this clone: Mismatch with germline at one junction end may stem from a read error. The V gene is TRBV7-7, the J gene TRBJ2-1, with TRBD1 matching 9 bases. Per the germline V gene, CDR1 is SSHAT and CDR2 is FNYEAQ (reference sequence). The CDR3 totals 17 residues. CDR3 coding DNA: TGTGCTAGCAGCCGTTATGTTCAGGACAGGGGCCCCAATGAGCAGTTCTTC. Protein product: CASSRYVQDRGPNEQFF.

A few counts support this clone. This chain links TRBV4-2 with TRBJ1-2; no reliable D call. The germline V gene encodes CDR1 LGHNA and CDR2 YNFKEQ. The CDR3 spans 13 residues. The V end lost 2 bases, the J end lost 4 bases, and 8 bases lay between the germline ends. Written as DNA, the CDR3 is TGTGCCAGCAGCCAACCCCGAGGCTATGGCTACACCTTC. Translation gives CASSQPRGYGYTF.

CDR3 sequence: CASSPRQGARLHEQFF. The CDR3 DNA reads as TGTGCCAGCAGCCCCCGACAGGGGGCCCGTTTGCATGAGCAGTTCTTC. The rearrangement uses TRBV11-3 and TRBJ2-1, with TRBD1 identical over 10 bases. V lost 5 bases to trimming and J lost 8 bases; unmatched junction nucleotides: 12. The CDR3 length is 16 residues. The germline V gene encodes CDR1 SGHNT and CDR2 YENEEA.

The V gene is TRBV7-2, the J gene TRBJ1-2; D not resolved. The CDR3 is 11 residues long. Trimming left V 1 base short and J 12 bases short, with 9 bases between. The germline CDR1 and CDR2 sequences are SGHTA and FQGNSA. The CDR3 DNA sequence: TGTGCCAGCAGCTTAGACGGGTCAGACACCTTC. This codes for CASSLDGSDTF.